Detailed here is one TCR beta chain. Assay: immunoSEQ multiplex PCR; the TCRdb copy retains only in-frame clones and omits some. The sample carries around 2.5 million clones, approximately 94% recorded once. There were only Caucasian adults among the donors, and all lived in Nashville, Tennessee. Trimming shortened V by 10 bases and J by 4 bases, and 21 bases separated the two germline ends. The CDR3 consists of 15 residues. CDR1 and CDR2 (germline): ENHRY, SYGVKD. These data are taken from a study of shared clonotypes between healthy human individuals. Input material: naive CD4+ T cells from PBMCs. Subset indicated: CD45RA+ positively selected. This sequence was found in a man in his late teens or twenties in good health. Some clones in this sample may be carry-over from other donors' samples. The J gene is TRBJ2-3, the V gene TRBV10-3; tentative D call: TRBD2 (6 bases). The CDR3 region is CATGADGGPSDTQYF. In nucleotides, the CDR3 is TGTGCCACCGGGGCCGACGGAGGGCCCTCAGATACGCAGTATTTT.